This entry lists 2 T cell receptor beta chains sequenced from one sample in a study of blood T cell repertoires in COVID-19. The table came from immunoSEQ multiplex PCR; TCRdb's copy has only in-frame clones and leaves some out. The sample has roughly 160,000 clones, over 80% seen once; the top ten hold 13%. What was sequenced was PBMCs or T cells enriched from blood (not recorded which). These receptors were taken from a woman aged 60 to 75 who had recovered from COVID-19.

The chain is built from TRBV28 and TRBJ2-5; 9 bases agree with TRBD2. CDR1 is MDHEN, CDR2 SYDVKM, per germline. This CDR3 comprises 15 residues. After removal of 3 bases from V and 5 bases from J, the junction contained 7 bases not matched to a gene. CDR3 amino acids: CASSFTREGSETQYF. Here the CDR3 DNA reads TGTGCCAGCAGTTTCACGCGGGAGGGATCGGAGACCCAGTACTTC.

The rearrangement links TRBV9 to TRBJ2-7, with D perhaps TRBD1 (6 bases). This CDR3 contains 14 residues. CDR1 and CDR2 from the germline V gene are SGDLS and YYNGEE. The V end was cut by 0 bases, the J end by 7 bases, with 14 bases between. DNA of the CDR3: TGTGCCAGCAGCGTAGGAACAGGGCCCGAGGAGCAGTACTTC. Protein product: CASSVGTGPEEQYF.